Below, 29 T cell receptor beta chains from the same sample are listed, as sequenced in a study of cytomegalovirus exposure and HLA in healthy donors. The PCR used 60 Vbeta and 13 Jbeta primers. Sequencing used immunoSEQ multiplex PCR; TCRdb keeps in-frame clones, though not all of them. Among about 160,000 clones listed, 60% to 80% were seen once. Sequencing used PBMCs. Receptor source: a man aged 60 to 69 in good health and CMV-seronegative.

The gene calls are TRBV27 and TRBJ1-5; 8 bases align to TRBD1. This CDR3 has 17 amino acids. CDR1 is MNHEY and CDR2 is SMNVEV in the germline V gene (reference sequence). The V gene end was trimmed by 3 bases and the J gene end by 3 bases; junction bases not matched to a gene: 10. The CDR3 protein is CASSLLPRTGPNQPQHF. CDR3 DNA: TGTGCCAGCAGTTTGTTACCCCGGACAGGGCCCAATCAGCCCCAGCATTTT.

The table lists this clone with a few counts. This chain uses TRBV4-1 with TRBJ1-1, with TRBD1 as a possible D gene (6 bases). V lost 5 bases, J lost 0 bases, and 10 bases lay in between. The CDR3 consists of 14 residues. Germline loops: CDR1 MGHRA, CDR2 YSYEKL. The CDR3 loop reads CASSWTAMNTEAFF. The CDR3 nucleotides read TGCGCCAGCAGCTGGACAGCGATGAACACTGAAGCTTTCTTT.

The gene calls are TRBV11-2 and TRBJ2-5, with TRBD2 matching 13 bases. CDR3 length: 15 amino acids. Trimming cost V 3 bases and J 5 bases; bases outside gene matches: 3. Germline V gene data show CDR1 as SGHAT and CDR2 as FQNNGV. The CDR3 reads CASSFALAGGETQYF. In nucleotides, the CDR3 is TGTGCCAGCAGCTTCGCACTAGCGGGAGGGGAGACCCAGTACTTC.

The rearrangement uses TRBV6-5 and TRBJ2-7, with D possibly being TRBD1 (6 bases). Trimming pared 6 bases from V and 0 bases from J, leaving 9 bases between. CDR1 MNHEY and CDR2 SVGAGI come from the germline V gene. The CDR3 extends over 13 amino acids. The CDR3 spells CASRNRVSYEQYF. CDR3 DNA sequence: TGTGCCAGCAGAAACAGGGTCTCCTACGAGCAGTACTTC.

The chain joins TRBV7-9 to TRBJ1-4; possibly TRBD1 for D (6 bases). The V end lost 5 bases, the J end lost 0 bases, and 10 bases lay between the germline ends. The germline CDR1 and CDR2 sequences are SEHNR and FQNEAQ (reference sequence). The CDR3 extends over 15 amino acids. Written as DNA, the CDR3 is TGTGCCAGCAGCCCTACAGGGACAACTAATGAAAAACTGTTTTTT. Amino acids: CASSPTGTTNEKLFF.

The chain is built from TRBV9 and TRBJ1-1; perhaps TRBD1 as D (5 bases). The CDR3 contains 14 residues. The ends were cut back, 5 bases at V and 1 base at J, with 12 bases in the middle. In germline, CDR1 is SGDLS, CDR2 YYNGEE. Here the CDR3 reads CASSMGQENTEAFF. The CDR3 region has the DNA TGTGCCAGCAGTATGGGGCAGGAGAACACTGAAGCTTTCTTT.

The rearrangement links TRBV7-6 to TRBJ2-1, with 11 bases aligning to TRBD2. V dropped 5 bases and J dropped 2; count of bases not matched to a gene: 2. The germline gives CDR1 SGHVS, CDR2 FNYEAQ. CDR3 length: 15 amino acids. For the CDR3, the DNA is TGTGCCAGCAGCACTAGCGGGGGCACCTACAATGAGCAGTTCTTC. Translated: CASSTSGGTYNEQFF.

This rearrangement joins TRBV11-2 to TRBJ2-5; 8 bases agree with TRBD1. Germline lookup yields CDR1 SGHAT and CDR2 FQNNGV. After removal of 4 bases from V and 2 bases from J, the junction contained 9 bases not matched to a gene. The CDR3 length is 16 residues. CDR3: CASSSVTGAQQETQYF. In DNA form, the CDR3 reads TGTGCCAGCAGCTCGGTGACAGGGGCACAACAAGAGACCCAGTACTTC.

The gene calls are TRBV5-1 and TRBJ2-1, with D tentatively TRBD1 (6 bases). The CDR3 covers 16 residues. V was trimmed by 0 bases and J by 6 bases, leaving 16 bases between them. Germline CDR1 reads SGHRS; CDR2 reads YFSETQ. CDR3 in amino acids: CASSLGQVNGINEQFF. In DNA, the CDR3 is TGCGCCAGCAGCTTGGGACAGGTTAACGGGATCAATGAGCAGTTCTTC.

The gene calls are TRBV11-1 and TRBJ1-4; 9 bases align to TRBD1. The CDR3 is 16 residues long. V was pared by 1 base and J by 5 bases, with 5 bases of the junction left unmatched. CDR1 and CDR2 from the germline V gene are SGHAT and FQDESV (reference sequence). This CDR3 is CASSLGPGQGNEKLFF. DNA for the CDR3: TGTGCCAGCAGCTTAGGCCCCGGACAGGGGAATGAAAAACTGTTTTTT.

J is TRBJ2-1 and V is TRBV7-2; D possibly corresponds to TRBD2 (5 bases). This CDR3 contains 15 residues. The germline V gene has CDR1 SGHTA and CDR2 FQGNSA. Trimming stripped 3 bases from V and 10 bases from J, with 19 bases between. The CDR3 DNA is TGTGCCAGCAGCTTCTCCCGGGGAGAACGCCGGGAGCAGTTCTTC. It codes for CASSFSRGERREQFF.

The chain couples TRBV9 to TRBJ2-1; 7 bases map to TRBD2. The length of the CDR3 is 15 residues. CDR1 and CDR2 from the germline V gene are SGDLS and YYNGEE. The V segment lost 5 bases and the J segment 7 bases; nucleotides outside the gene matches: 12. The CDR3 protein is CASSSSGTFVNEQFF. The CDR3 region has the DNA TGTGCCAGCAGTTCTAGCGGTACTTTCGTGAATGAGCAGTTCTTC.

The chain has TRBV19 and TRBJ1-3, with D possibly matching TRBD1 (6 bases). The CDR3 contains 16 residues. With 4 bases removed from V and 0 bases from J, the gap between germline ends came to 13 bases. Germline values: CDR1 LNHDA, CDR2 SQIVND (reference sequence). DNA for the CDR3: TGTGCCAGTAGTAACAACAGGGTGAGCTCTGGAAACACCATATATTTT. It encodes CASSNNRVSSGNTIYF. The variable domain in full, with the rest retrieved from reference TRBV19 and TRBJ1-3, is DGGITQSPKYLFRKEGQNVTLSCEQNLNHDAMYWYRQDPGQGLRLIYYSQIVNDFQKGDIAEGYSVSREKKESFPLTVTSAQKNPTAFYLCASSNNRVSSGNTIYFGEGSWLTVV.

As to this clone: The sample has other DNA sequences that encode this CDR3 too. The genes are TRBV7-8 and TRBJ1-6, with 8 bases aligning to TRBD1. Germline-derived CDR1 and CDR2 are SGHVS and FQNEAQ. The CDR3 is 14 amino acids. Losses at the gene ends were 6 bases for V and 7 bases for J; bases not matched to a gene: 5. The CDR3 reads CASRRGQENSPLHF. The CDR3 DNA reads TGTGCCAGCAGAAGGGGACAGGAAAATTCACCCCTCCACTTT.

This sequence joins TRBV19 and TRBJ2-5; 7 bases agree with TRBD2. Germline CDR1 is LNHDA and CDR2 is SQIVND (reference sequence). The CDR3 loop spans 15 amino acids. J gave up 2 bases and V 5 bases, and 8 bases lay outside the gene matches. The CDR3 coding sequence is TGTGCCAGTAGTCAATGGACGGGGGGACAAGAGACCCAGTACTTC. This translates into CASSQWTGGQETQYF.

The rearrangement joins TRBV18 to TRBJ1-3, with D possibly matching TRBD1 (6 bases). V lost 2 bases, J lost 0 bases, and 8 bases lay in between. Germline V CDR1 and CDR2: KGHSH, LQKENI. CDR3 length equals 15 residues. CDR3 bases: TGTGCCAGCTCACCAGACAGGCTCTCTGGAAACACCATATATTTT. Translating gives CASSPDRLSGNTIYF.

This chain uses TRBV5-1 with TRBJ2-7; 10 bases match TRBD2. The junction had 9 bases not matched to a gene; V was cut back by 4 bases and J by 5 bases. This CDR3 comprises 15 residues. Germline loops: CDR1 SGHRS, CDR2 YFSETQ. CDR3 sequence: CASSPGPGLANEQYF. Written as DNA, the CDR3 is TGCGCCAGCAGCCCCGGGCCGGGACTAGCGAACGAGCAGTACTTC.

V is TRBV5-4 and J is TRBJ2-1; 7 nucleotides agree with TRBD2. Germline V gives CDR1 SGHNT, CDR2 YYREEE (reference sequence). The CDR3 extends over 16 amino acids. J was trimmed by 2 bases and V by 3 bases; bases with no gene match: 8. The CDR3 is CASSSGGAGAYNEQFF. CDR3 DNA sequence: TGTGCCAGCAGCTCGGGTGGGGCGGGGGCCTACAATGAGCAGTTCTTC.

The rearrangement joins TRBV5-1 to TRBJ2-5, with a weak D call TRBD1 (6 bases). V lost 0 bases to trimming and J lost 4 bases, with 13 bases between them. The CDR3 totals 15 residues. Germline assignment: CDR1 SGHRS and CDR2 YFSETQ. The CDR3 DNA sequence: TGCGCCAGCAGCTTGGTTCTGGGGGCAGGAGAGACCCAGTACTTC. Protein sequence: CASSLVLGAGETQYF.

The chain carries TRBV6-6 and TRBJ1-1; 7 nucleotides align to TRBD1. This CDR3 is 14 amino acids long. Germline V gene data show CDR1 as MNHNY and CDR2 as SVGAGI (reference sequence). J lost 1 base, V lost 6 bases, and 5 bases had no gene match. This chain's CDR3 is CASSKGQPNTEAFF. The CDR3 nucleotides read TGTGCCAGCAGCAAGGGACAGCCGAACACTGAAGCTTTCTTT.

The V call is TRBV27, the J call TRBJ2-5; D not resolved. V lost 6 bases and J lost 2, with 13 bases in between. Germline CDR1 MNHEY, CDR2 SMNVEV (reference sequence). The CDR3 spans 14 residues. CDR3 loop: CASSGRQVQETQYF. DNA of the CDR3: TGTGCCAGCAGCGGTCGTCAGGTACAAGAGACCCAGTACTTC.

This clone was counted between two and nine times. V and J are TRBV5-4 and TRBJ2-6, with D perhaps TRBD2 (6 bases). The CDR3 contains 16 residues. V gave up 3 bases and J gave up 3 bases, with 13 bases separating them. In germline, CDR1 is SGHNT, CDR2 YYREEE (reference sequence). The CDR3, as DNA: TGTGCCAGCAGCTACTCAACTAGCCTTGGGGCCAACGTCCTGACTTTC. Its protein product is CASSYSTSLGANVLTF.

As regards this clone: Other DNA sequences within the sample encode an identical CDR3. CDR3 residues: CASSPTGNTEAFF. CDR3 DNA: TGTGCCAGCTCGCCGACAGGAAACACTGAAGCTTTCTTT. This chain links TRBV18 with TRBJ1-1; D is possibly TRBD1 (6 bases). CDR1 and CDR2 from the germline V gene are KGHSH and LQKENI. The CDR3 loop spans 13 amino acids. V was cut by 6 bases and J by 2 bases, with 10 bases left in between.

This rearrangement joins TRBV2 to TRBJ2-7; 9 bases are shared with TRBD2. In germline, CDR1 is SNHLY, CDR2 FYNNEI. The junction had 8 bases not matched to a gene; V was cut back by 1 base and J by 4 bases. The length of the CDR3 is 16 residues. CDR3 region: CASSEGGAGGPYEQYF. CDR3 DNA sequence: TGTGCCAGCAGTGAAGGGGGAGCGGGAGGCCCTTACGAGCAGTACTTC.

The J gene is TRBJ1-5, the V gene TRBV28; a weak D match, TRBD1 (5 bases). Looked up from germline, CDR1 is MDHEN and CDR2 is SYDVKM. The CDR3 loop spans 18 amino acids. V was pared by 3 bases and J by 0 bases, with 18 bases between. The chain's CDR3 is CASSLALTGALSNQPQHF. The DNA of the CDR3 is TGTGCCAGCAGTTTGGCTCTTACAGGAGCACTTAGCAATCAGCCCCAGCATTTT. The whole variable domain, filled in from reference TRBV28 and TRBJ1-5, reads DVKVTQSSRYLVKRTGEKVFLECVQDMDHENMFWYRQDPGLGLRLIYFSYDVKMKEKGDIPEGYSVSREKKERFSLILESASTNQTSMYLCASSLALTGALSNQPQHFGDGTRLSIL.

The chain's CDR3 is CASSFEGVYEQYF. The CDR3 coding sequence is TGTGCCAGCAGCTTTGAGGGGGTCTACGAGCAGTACTTC. The rearrangement uses TRBV5-4 and TRBJ2-7, with a tentative D call TRBD1 (6 bases). CDR1 SGHNT and CDR2 YYREEE come from the germline V gene (reference sequence). The CDR3 is 13 amino acids. Trimming left V 2 bases short and J 3 bases short, with 9 bases between.

The chain carries TRBV19 and TRBJ2-7; D is uncertain. This CDR3 has 14 amino acids. Germline CDR1 LNHDA, CDR2 SQIVND (reference sequence). Trimming removed 2 bases at V and 0 bases at J, with 8 bases between. CDR3 in amino acids: CASSISAGSYEQYF. The CDR3 DNA follows: TGTGCCAGTAGTATATCTGCCGGCTCCTACGAGCAGTACTTC.

V usage is TRBV28 and J usage is TRBJ1-2; D possibly corresponds to TRBD1 (6 bases). Trimming left V 3 bases short and J 4 bases short, with 12 bases between. This CDR3 is built from 14 residues. Germline V gene sequence: CDR1 MDHEN, CDR2 SYDVKM. The CDR3 DNA is TGTGCCAGCAGTTTTTCGGGGGGGGCCTATGGCTACACCTTC. Translating it yields CASSFSGGAYGYTF.

The V call is TRBV5-1, the J call TRBJ2-5, with 14 bases that match TRBD2. With V trimmed by 3 bases and J by 4 bases, 5 bases remained unmatched. From germline, CDR1 is SGHRS and CDR2 YFSETQ. CDR3 length equals 16 residues. The CDR3 region is CASSSGLAGVGETQYF. Written as DNA, the CDR3 is TGCGCCAGCAGCTCGGGACTAGCGGGGGTGGGAGAGACCCAGTACTTC.